The TCR beta chain described here comes from a study of cytomegalovirus exposure and HLA in healthy donors. Use of 60 Vbeta and 13 Jbeta primers characterized the PCR. The method was immunoSEQ multiplex PCR; TCRdb's version includes in-frame clones alone and lacks a portion of them. The sample contains 95,000 to 150,000 clones, around 66% of which appear only once. Overall study findings and caveats: While the bulk of TCR sequences proved rare, some public TCRs turned up in many donors. TRBV6-2, TRBV6-3 and some other V segments were unresolvable in 87-base-pair reads.

There were likely unrecorded immune exposures, though donors were nominally healthy when sampled. The CDR3 has 16 residues. The J segment lost 3 bases and the V segment lost 3 bases, leaving 6 bases of the junction unmatched. Germline CDR1 reads LNHDA; CDR2 reads SQIVND (reference sequence). As for this clone: What it binds is not known.

The chain carries TRBV19 and TRBJ1-5; TRBD1 aligns across 9 bases. Sequences were obtained from PBMCs. The source is a woman aged 40 to 50 in good health and CMV-seropositive. The CDR3, as DNA: TGTGCCAGTAGTATCCCGGGACAGGGCGTCAATCAGCCCCAGCATTTT. It codes for CASSIPGQGVNQPQHF.